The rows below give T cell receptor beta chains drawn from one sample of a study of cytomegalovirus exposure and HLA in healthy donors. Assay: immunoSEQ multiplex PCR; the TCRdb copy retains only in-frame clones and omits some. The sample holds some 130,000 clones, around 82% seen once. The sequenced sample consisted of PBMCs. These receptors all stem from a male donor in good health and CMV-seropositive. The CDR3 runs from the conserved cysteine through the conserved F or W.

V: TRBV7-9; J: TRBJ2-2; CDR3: CASSSPLTGELFF
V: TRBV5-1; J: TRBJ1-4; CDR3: CASSLQGIGATNEKLFF
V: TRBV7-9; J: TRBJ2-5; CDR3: CASSTGVALAPETQYF
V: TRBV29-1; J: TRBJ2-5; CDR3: CSVSPSSGGETQYF
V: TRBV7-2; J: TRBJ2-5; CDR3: CASSLLGGLAGDNF
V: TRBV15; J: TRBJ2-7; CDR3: CATSTPDRGTYEQYF
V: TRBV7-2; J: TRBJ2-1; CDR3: CASIPLAGGANEQFF
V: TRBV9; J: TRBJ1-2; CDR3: CASSALDRGYGYTF
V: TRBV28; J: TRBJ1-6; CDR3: CASNLEGSPLHF
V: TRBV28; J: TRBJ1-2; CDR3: CASSIPGDGYTF
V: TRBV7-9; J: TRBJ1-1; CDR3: CASSSLPGGNTEAFF
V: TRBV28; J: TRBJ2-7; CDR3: CASSLVNEQYF
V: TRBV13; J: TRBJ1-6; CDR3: CASSNSGGLGSPLHF
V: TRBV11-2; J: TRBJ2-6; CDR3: CASSLLGGYSGANVLTF
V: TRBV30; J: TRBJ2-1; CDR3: CAWSASGEQFF
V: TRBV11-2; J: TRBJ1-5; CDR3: CASSKTGEPQHF
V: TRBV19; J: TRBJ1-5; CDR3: CASRTGAQPQHF
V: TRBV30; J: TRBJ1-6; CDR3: CAWSVLTREDSPLHF
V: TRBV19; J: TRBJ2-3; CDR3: CASRPKPGLAGGGAIDTQYF
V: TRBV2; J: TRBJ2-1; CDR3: CASIGLAGYNEQFF
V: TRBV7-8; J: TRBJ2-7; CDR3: CASSLEWGVPDEQYF
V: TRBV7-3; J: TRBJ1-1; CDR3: CASSLTLSGKGAEAFF
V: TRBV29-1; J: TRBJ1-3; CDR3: CSVGQSSGNTIYF
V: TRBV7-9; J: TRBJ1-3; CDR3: CASSLDGRGGNTIYF
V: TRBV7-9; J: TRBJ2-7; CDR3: CASSLVGPYEQYF
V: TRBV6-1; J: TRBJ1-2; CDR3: CASDAGDYGYTF
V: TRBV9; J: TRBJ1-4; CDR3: CASSGRPSLQGANEKLFF
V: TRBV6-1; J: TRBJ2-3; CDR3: CASSEALLATSTDTQYF
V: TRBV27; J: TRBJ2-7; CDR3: CASSLAGGSSYEQYF
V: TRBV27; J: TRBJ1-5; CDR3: CASSSNSLLQRPQHF
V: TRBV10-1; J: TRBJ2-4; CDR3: CASSEPITGTGGLQIKAKNIQYF
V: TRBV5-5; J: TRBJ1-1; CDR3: CASSLAPFRTEAFF
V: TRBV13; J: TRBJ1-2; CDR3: CASSSGVRGYTF
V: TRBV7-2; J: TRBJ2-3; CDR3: CASSFRGPDTQYF
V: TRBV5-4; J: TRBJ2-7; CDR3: CASSSDTSNSGRNEQYF
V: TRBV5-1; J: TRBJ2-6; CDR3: CASSQVSGANGLTF
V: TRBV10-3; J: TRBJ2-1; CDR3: CAISPRVDEQFF